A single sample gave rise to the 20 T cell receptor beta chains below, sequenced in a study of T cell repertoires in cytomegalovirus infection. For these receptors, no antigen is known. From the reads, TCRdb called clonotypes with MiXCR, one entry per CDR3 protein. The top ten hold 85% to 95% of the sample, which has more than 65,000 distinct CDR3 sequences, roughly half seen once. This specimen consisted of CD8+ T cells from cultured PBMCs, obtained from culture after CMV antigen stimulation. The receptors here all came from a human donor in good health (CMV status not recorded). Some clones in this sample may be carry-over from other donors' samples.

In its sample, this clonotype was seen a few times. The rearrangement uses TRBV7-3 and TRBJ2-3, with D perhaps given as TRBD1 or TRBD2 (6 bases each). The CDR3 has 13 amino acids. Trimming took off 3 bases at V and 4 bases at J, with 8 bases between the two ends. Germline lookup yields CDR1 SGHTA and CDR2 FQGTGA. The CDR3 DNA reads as TGTGCCAGCAGCTTCGGGGGCGCAGATACGCAGTATTTT. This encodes CASSFGGADTQYF. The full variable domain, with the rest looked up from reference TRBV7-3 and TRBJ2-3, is GAGVSQTPSNKVTEKGKYVELRCDPISGHTALYWYRQSLGQGPEFLIYFQGTGAADDSGLPNDRFFAVRPEGSVSTLKIQRTERGDSAVYLCASSFGGADTQYFGPGTRLTVL.

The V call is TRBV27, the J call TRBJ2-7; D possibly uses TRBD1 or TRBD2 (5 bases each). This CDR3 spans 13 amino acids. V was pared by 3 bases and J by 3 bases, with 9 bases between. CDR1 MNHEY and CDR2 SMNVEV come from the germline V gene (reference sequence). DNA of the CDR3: TGTGCCAGCAGTTTCCCAGGGAGCTACGAGCAGTACTTC. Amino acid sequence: CASSFPGSYEQYF.

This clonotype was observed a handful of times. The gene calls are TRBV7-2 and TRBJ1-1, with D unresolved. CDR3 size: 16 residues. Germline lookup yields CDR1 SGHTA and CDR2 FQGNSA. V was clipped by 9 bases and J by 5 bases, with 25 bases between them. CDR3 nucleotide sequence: TGTGCCAGTACGATCGGTAGGGCTGGAAGTCGGACTGAAGCTTTCTTT. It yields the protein CASTIGRAGSRTEAFF.

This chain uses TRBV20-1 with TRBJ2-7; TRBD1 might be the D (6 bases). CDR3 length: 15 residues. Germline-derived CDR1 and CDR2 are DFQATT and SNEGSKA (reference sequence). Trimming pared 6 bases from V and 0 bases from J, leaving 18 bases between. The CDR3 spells CSARPQGLPSYEQYF. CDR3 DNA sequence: TGCAGTGCGCGTCCCCAGGGGCTGCCCTCCTACGAGCAGTACTTC.

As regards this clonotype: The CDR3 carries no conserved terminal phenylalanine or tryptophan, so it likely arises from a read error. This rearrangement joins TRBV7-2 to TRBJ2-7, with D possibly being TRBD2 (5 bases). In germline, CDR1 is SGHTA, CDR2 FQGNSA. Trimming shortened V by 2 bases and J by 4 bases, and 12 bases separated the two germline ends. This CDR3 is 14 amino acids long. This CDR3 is CASSLTVGDYEQYL. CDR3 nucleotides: TGTGCCAGCAGCTTAACGGTCGGGGATTACGAGCAGTACTTA.

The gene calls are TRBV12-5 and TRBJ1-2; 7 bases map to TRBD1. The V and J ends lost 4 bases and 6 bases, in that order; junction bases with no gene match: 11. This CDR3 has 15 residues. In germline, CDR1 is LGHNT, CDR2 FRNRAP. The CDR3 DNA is TGTGCTAGTGGTTATGGGGCAGGGGGAGAGAATGGCTACACCTTC. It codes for CASGYGAGGENGYTF.

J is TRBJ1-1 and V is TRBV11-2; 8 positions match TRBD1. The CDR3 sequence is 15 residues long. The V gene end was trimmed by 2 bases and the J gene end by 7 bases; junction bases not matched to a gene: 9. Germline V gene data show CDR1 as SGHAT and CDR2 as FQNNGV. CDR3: CASSLRVQGDVEAFF. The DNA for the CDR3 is TGTGCCAGCAGCTTAAGGGTACAGGGGGACGTTGAAGCTTTCTTT.

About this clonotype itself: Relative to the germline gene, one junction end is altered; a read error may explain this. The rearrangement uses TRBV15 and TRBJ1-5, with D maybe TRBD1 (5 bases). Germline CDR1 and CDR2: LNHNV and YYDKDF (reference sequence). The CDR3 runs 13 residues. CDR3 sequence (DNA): TGTGCCACCGGAAGGGGTATCAATCAGCACCAGCATTTT. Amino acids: CATGRGINQHQHF.

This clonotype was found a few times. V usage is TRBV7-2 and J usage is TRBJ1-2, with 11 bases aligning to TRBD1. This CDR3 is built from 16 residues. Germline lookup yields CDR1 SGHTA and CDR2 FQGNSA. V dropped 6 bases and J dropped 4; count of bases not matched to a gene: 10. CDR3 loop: CASRAGQGARGYGYTF. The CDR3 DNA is TGTGCCAGCAGAGCCGGACAGGGGGCCAGGGGCTATGGCTACACCTTC. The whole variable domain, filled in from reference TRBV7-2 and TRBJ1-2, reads GAGVSQSPSNKVTEKGKDVELRCDPISGHTALYWYRQSLGQGLEFLIYFQGNSAPDKSGLPSDRFSAERTGGSVSTLTIQRTQQEDSAVYLCASRAGQGARGYGYTFGSGTRLTVV.

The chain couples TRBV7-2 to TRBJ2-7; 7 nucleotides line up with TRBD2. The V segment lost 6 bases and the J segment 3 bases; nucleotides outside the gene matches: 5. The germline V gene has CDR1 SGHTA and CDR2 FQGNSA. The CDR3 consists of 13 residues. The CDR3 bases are TGTGCCAGCAGGGGGACTATCAACTACGAGCAGTACTTC. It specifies CASRGTINYEQYF.

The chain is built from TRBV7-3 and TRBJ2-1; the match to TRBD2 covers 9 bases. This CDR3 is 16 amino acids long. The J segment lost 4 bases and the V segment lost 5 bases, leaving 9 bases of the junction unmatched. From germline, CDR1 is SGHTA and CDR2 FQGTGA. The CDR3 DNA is TGTGCCAGCAGCGAATCGGCGGGAGGGCTTTACAATGAGCAGTTCTTC. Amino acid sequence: CASSESAGGLYNEQFF. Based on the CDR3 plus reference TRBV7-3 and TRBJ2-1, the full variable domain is GAGVSQTPSNKVTEKGKYVELRCDPISGHTALYWYRQSLGQGPEFLIYFQGTGAADDSGLPNDRFFAVRPEGSVSTLKIQRTERGDSAVYLCASSESAGGLYNEQFFGPGTRLTVL.

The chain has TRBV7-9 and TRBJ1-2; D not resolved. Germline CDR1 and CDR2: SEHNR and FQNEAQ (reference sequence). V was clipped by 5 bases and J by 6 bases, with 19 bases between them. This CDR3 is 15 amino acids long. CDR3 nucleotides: TGTGCCAGCAGCCCTCAAAGGAGACACGCACATGGCTACACCTTC. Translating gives CASSPQRRHAHGYTF. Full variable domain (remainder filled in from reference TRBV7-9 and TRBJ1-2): DTGVSQNPRHKITKRGQNVTFRCDPISEHNRLYWYRQTLGQGPEFLTYFQNEAQLEKSRLLSDRFSAERPKGSFSTLEIQRTEQGDSAMYLCASSPQRRHAHGYTFGSGTRLTVV.

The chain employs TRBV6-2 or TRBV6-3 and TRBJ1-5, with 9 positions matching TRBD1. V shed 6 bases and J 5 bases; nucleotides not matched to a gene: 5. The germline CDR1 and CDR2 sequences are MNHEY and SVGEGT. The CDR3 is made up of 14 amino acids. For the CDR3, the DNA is TGTGCCAGCAGCTACAACAGGGGGCATCAGCCCCAGCATTTT. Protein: CASSYNRGHQPQHF.

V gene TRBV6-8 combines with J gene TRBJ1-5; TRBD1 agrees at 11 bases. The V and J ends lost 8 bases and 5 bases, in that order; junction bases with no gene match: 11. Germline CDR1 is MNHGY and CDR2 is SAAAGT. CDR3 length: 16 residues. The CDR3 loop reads CASRDRGDLQDQPQHF. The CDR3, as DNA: TGTGCCAGCCGGGACAGGGGGGACCTGCAAGATCAGCCCCAGCATTTT.

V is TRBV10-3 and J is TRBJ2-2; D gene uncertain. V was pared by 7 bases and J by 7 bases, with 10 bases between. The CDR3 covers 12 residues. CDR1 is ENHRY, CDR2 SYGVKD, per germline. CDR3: CAITPNGGELFF. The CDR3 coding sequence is TGTGCCATCACCCCGAATGGCGGGGAGCTGTTTTTT.

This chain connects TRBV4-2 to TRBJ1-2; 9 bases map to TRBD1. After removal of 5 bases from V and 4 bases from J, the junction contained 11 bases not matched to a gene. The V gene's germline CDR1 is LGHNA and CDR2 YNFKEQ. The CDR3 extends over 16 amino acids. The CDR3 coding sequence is TGTGCCAGCAGCGATAGTGACAGGGGGATTTTCTATGGCTACACCTTC. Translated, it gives CASSDSDRGIFYGYTF.

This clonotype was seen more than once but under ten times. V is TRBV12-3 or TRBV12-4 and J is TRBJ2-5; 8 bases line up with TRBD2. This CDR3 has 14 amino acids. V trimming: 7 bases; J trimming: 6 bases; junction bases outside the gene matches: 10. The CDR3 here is CASTRGGGRKTQYF. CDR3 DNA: TGTGCCAGCACTCGGGGGGGGGGGCGGAAGACCCAGTACTTC.

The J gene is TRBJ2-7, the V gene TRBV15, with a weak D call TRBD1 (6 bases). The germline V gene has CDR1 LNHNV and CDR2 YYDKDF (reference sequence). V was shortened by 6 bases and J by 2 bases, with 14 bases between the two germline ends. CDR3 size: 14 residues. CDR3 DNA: TGTGCCACCAGACCTCCGGACAGTCCCTACGAGCAGTACTTC. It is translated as CATRPPDSPYEQYF.

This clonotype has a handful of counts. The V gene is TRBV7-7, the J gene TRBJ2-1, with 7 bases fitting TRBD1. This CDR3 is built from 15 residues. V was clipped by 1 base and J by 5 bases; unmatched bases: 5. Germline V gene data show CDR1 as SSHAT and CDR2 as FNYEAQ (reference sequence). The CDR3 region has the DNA TGTGCCAGCAGCTTAGACAGGGGCGTTAACAATGAGCAGTTCTTC. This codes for CASSLDRGVNNEQFF.

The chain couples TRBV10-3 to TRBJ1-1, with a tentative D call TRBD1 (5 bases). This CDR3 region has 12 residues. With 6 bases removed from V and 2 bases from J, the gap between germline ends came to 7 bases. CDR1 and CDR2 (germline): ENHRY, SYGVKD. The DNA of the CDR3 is TGTGCCATCAGCGGGGACAACACTGAAGCTTTCTTT. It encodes CAISGDNTEAFF.